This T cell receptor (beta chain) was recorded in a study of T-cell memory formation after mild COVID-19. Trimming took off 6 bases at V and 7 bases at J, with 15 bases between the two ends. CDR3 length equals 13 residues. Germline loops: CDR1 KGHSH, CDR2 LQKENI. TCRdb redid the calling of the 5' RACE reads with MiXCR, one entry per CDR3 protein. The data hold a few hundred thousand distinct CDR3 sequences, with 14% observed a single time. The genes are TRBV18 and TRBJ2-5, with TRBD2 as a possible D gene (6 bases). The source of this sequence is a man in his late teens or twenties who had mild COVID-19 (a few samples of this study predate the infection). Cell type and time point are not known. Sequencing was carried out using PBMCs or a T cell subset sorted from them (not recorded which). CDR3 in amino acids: CASSGGKELTQYF. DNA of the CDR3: TGTGCCAGCTCGGGAGGAAAAGAATTGACCCAGTACTTC.